Described below is a single TCR beta chain sequence and its context. The V gene's germline CDR1 is MNHNY and CDR2 SVGAGI (reference sequence). J gave up 7 bases and V 6 bases, and 9 bases lay outside the gene matches. CDR3 length equals 13 residues. Sample time point: baseline, week 1 (first vaccination visit). Specified treatment: pre-vaccination baseline after standard-of-care therapy. Produced via immunoSEQ multiplex PCR; TCRdb's table is partial and in-frame only. The sample includes 55,000 to 70,000 clones, around 86% of them seen just once. The data stem from a study of a mutant IDH1 vaccine in newly diagnosed glioma.

The source was PBMCs, collected from a glioma patient treated with radiotherapy, temozolomide or both. This TCR was recovered from a man aged 30 to 45 with glioma. The V call is TRBV6-6, the J call TRBJ2-7; TRBD1 agrees at 7 bases. The CDR3 DNA reads TGTGCCAGCAGCCCAGACAGGGCGGCGGAGCAGTACTTC. Residues: CASSPDRAAEQYF.